This TCR beta chain was recovered during a study of vaccination effects on CD4 cells after COVID-19. About this clone itself: Its antigen is unknown.

Trimming cost V 0 bases and J 4 bases; bases outside gene matches: 3. CDR1 and CDR2 (germline): SGDLS, YYNGEE. The CDR3 sequence is 16 residues long. Study findings and constraints: Convalescent patients in the study were few, and early post-infection timepoints were absent.

The protocol was immunoSEQ multiplex PCR, while the TCRdb copy is restricted to in-frame clones and leaves out a portion. The data show about 61,000 clones, roughly four fifths seen once. Expansion of antigen-specific CD4+ T cells with viral peptide pools was carried out by the ViraFEST assay before sequencing. On day 10 of culture, CD4+ T cells were separated out. After fewer than 2.5 million PBMC were placed in each well, they were cultured with around 10 IU/ml IL-2 and approximately 9.6 ug/ml peptides. The origin of this receptor is a human donor who received a COVID-19 vaccine. This chain joins TRBV9 and TRBJ2-3, with 12 bases that match TRBD2. The sample in question was CD4+ T cells from PBMCs cultured with HCoV-229E spike peptides, obtained before COVID-19 vaccination. The CDR3 loop reads CASSVALAGGSDTQYF. The CDR3, as DNA: TGTGCCAGCAGCGTAGCACTAGCGGGGGGCTCAGATACGCAGTATTTT.